This TCR beta chain comes out of a study of blood T cell repertoires in COVID-19. Study in general: T cells, B-cell-depleted T cells, or PBMCs supplied cDNA or gDNA.

This clone has only one observation. Per the original data handling: It was from reference gene primer amplification that nucleated cell counts were estimated. Profiling relied on immunoSEQ multiplex PCR, and the TCRdb table lists in-frame clones only, not all of them. That table supplies the V and J calls and clone size; D and trimming were determined from the DNA. Altogether some 96,000 clones are present, approximately 86% being singletons, with the ten largest covering approximately 1.7%. With 1 base removed from V and 5 bases from J, the gap between germline ends came to 14 bases. The CDR3 is 14 residues long. CDR1 is SQVTM, CDR2 ANQGSEA, per germline.

The chain joins TRBV29-1 to TRBJ1-1; a weak D match, TRBD1 (6 bases). The sample consisted of peripheral blood. The source of this sequence is a man of 80 years or more with acute or convalescent COVID-19. In nucleotides, the CDR3 is TGCAGCGTTGAAGCTACCAGGGGCGGGACTGAAGCTTTCTTT. Encoded protein: CSVEATRGGTEAFF.